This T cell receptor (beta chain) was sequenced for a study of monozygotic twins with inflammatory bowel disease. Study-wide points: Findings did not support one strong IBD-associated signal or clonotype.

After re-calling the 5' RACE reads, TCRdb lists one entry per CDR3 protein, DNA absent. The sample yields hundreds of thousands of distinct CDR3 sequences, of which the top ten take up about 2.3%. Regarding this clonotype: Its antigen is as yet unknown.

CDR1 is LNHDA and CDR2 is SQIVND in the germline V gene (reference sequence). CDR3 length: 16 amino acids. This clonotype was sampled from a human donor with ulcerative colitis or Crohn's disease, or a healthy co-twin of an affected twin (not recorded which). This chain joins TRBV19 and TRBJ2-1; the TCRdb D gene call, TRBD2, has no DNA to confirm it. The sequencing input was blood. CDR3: CASTPMTSGGYNEQFF.